Shown below are 32 T cell receptor beta chains from a single sample sequenced in a study of shared clonotypes between healthy human individuals. Generated by immunoSEQ multiplex PCR, the TCRdb table keeps only in-frame clones and is missing some. The sample includes about 2.3 million clones, around 92% of them seen just once. The sample consisted of naive CD4+ T cells from PBMCs. Subset here: CD45RA+ positively selected. Source of these receptors: a man younger than 35 in good health. Some clones in this sample may be carry-over from other donors' samples.

This clone was counted a single time. Additional DNA sequences in this sample encode the identical CDR3. The chain couples TRBV18 to TRBJ2-1, with 14 bases matching TRBD2. The CDR3 extends over 15 amino acids. Germline loops: CDR1 KGHSH, CDR2 LQKENI. V dropped 3 bases and J dropped 8; count of bases not matched to a gene: 3. CDR3 DNA: TGTGCCAGCTCACCCCGACTAGCGGGAGGGGATGAGCAGTTCTTC. Protein product: CASSPRLAGGDEQFF. The whole variable domain, filled in from reference TRBV18 and TRBJ2-1, reads NAGVMQNPRHLVRRRGQEARLRCSPMKGHSHVYWYRQLPEEGLKFMVYLQKENIIDESGMPKERFSAEFPKEGPSILRIQQVVRGDSAAYFCASSPRLAGGDEQFFGPGTRLTVL.

The genes are TRBV5-1 and TRBJ1-1, with a tentative D call TRBD1 (6 bases). CDR1 SGHRS and CDR2 YFSETQ come from the germline V gene. Trimming pared 0 bases from V and 0 bases from J, leaving 15 bases between. This CDR3 region has 17 residues. The CDR3 region is CASSLGSGAGLNTEAFF. The CDR3 bases are TGCGCCAGCAGCTTGGGATCAGGGGCTGGACTGAACACTGAAGCTTTCTTT.

This chain uses TRBV18 with TRBJ2-2; perhaps TRBD1 as D (7 bases). From germline, CDR1 is KGHSH and CDR2 LQKENI. The CDR3 has 15 residues. Trimming cost V 4 bases and J 3 bases, with 12 bases left between them. The CDR3 DNA sequence: TGTGCCAGCTCACGAGACAGGGAGGACACCGGGGAGCTGTTTTTT. The encoded protein is CASSRDREDTGELFF.

V and J are TRBV7-9 and TRBJ2-3; 9 bases match TRBD1. V trimming: 5 bases; J trimming: 6 bases; junction bases outside the gene matches: 6. Germline V lookup: CDR1 SEHNR, CDR2 FQNEAQ (reference sequence). There are 14 residues in the CDR3. The CDR3 sequence: CASSRDRAGDTQYF. The CDR3, as DNA: TGTGCCAGCAGCCGGGACAGGGCCGGGGATACGCAGTATTTT.

The chain recombines TRBV5-1 with TRBJ2-7; D is possibly TRBD1 or TRBD2 (5 bases each). The V end was cut by 5 bases, the J end by 5 bases, with 14 bases between. This CDR3 spans 13 amino acids. Germline V gene data show CDR1 as SGHRS and CDR2 as YFSETQ. For the CDR3, the DNA is TGCGCCAGCAGTGTCCAGGGAGCGGACGAGCAGTACTTC. It yields the protein CASSVQGADEQYF. Complete variable domain (other parts from reference TRBV5-1 and TRBJ2-7): KAGVTQTPRYLIKTRGQQVTLSCSPISGHRSVSWYQQTPGQGLQFLFEYFSETQRNKGNFPGRFSGRQFSNSRSEMNVSTLELGDSALYLCASSVQGADEQYFGPGTRLTVT.

This sequence joins TRBV10-3 and TRBJ1-1; 9 bases match TRBD1. The CDR3 has 13 amino acids. The germline CDR1 and CDR2 sequences are ENHRY and SYGVKD. V shed 10 bases and J 3 bases; nucleotides not matched to a gene: 6. In DNA form, the CDR3 reads TGTGCCACAACGGGGGACAGGGACACTGAAGCTTTCTTT. Translated: CATTGDRDTEAFF.

The gene calls are TRBV6-6 and TRBJ2-3; the match to TRBD2 covers 15 bases. Trimming took 6 bases from V and 5 from J; bases not matched to a gene: 3. This CDR3 is built from 15 residues. Germline CDR1 and CDR2: MNHNY and SVGAGI (reference sequence). CDR3 amino acids: CASRGLAGGGDTQYF. The CDR3 region has the DNA TGTGCCAGCAGGGGACTAGCGGGAGGTGGAGATACGCAGTATTTT.

This rearrangement joins TRBV5-1 to TRBJ2-3; weak D call: TRBD2 (6 bases). The CDR3 length is 15 residues. Germline-derived CDR1 and CDR2 are SGHRS and YFSETQ. The ends were cut back, 1 base at V and 5 bases at J, with 14 bases in the middle. CDR3 bases: TGCGCCAGCAGCTTGTCATCCAGCGGGCTAGATACGCAGTATTTT. Encoded protein: CASSLSSSGLDTQYF.

This rearrangement joins TRBV6-5 to TRBJ1-3, with D possibly being TRBD1 (6 bases). This CDR3 is 14 amino acids long. V was trimmed by 4 bases and J by 8 bases, leaving 15 bases between them. CDR1 MNHEY and CDR2 SVGAGI come from the germline V gene. CDR3 protein: CASSSGTLGYTIYF. CDR3 in DNA: TGTGCCAGCAGTTCCGGGACACTCGGTTACACCATATATTTT.

The V call is TRBV18, the J call TRBJ2-7; TRBD1 might be the D (7 bases). This CDR3 comprises 15 residues. The germline V gene has CDR1 KGHSH and CDR2 LQKENI. V gave up 0 bases and J gave up 2 bases, with 11 bases separating them. The CDR3, as DNA: TGTGCCAGCTCACCACCGGGACAGCGGGCCTACGAGCAGTACTTC. It is translated as CASSPPGQRAYEQYF.

The gene calls are TRBV9 and TRBJ2-5; D is perhaps TRBD2 (5 bases). The CDR3 is 15 amino acids. CDR1 and CDR2 from the germline V gene are SGDLS and YYNGEE. Between the trimmed V and J ends, which lost 3 bases and 5 bases, there was a span of 17 bases. CDR3 region: CASSGRGSSGETQYF. DNA of the CDR3: TGTGCCAGCAGCGGGAGAGGGAGCTCGGGGGAGACCCAGTACTTC.

V gene TRBV7-8 combines with J gene TRBJ2-5; 12 bases map to TRBD2. The trim removed 5 bases at V and 5 bases at J, leaving 9 bases unmatched. This CDR3 is built from 16 residues. Germline V gene lookup returns CDR1 SGHVS and CDR2 FQNEAQ. The CDR3 protein is CASSRRLAGGRETQYF. The CDR3 region has the DNA TGTGCCAGCAGCCGCCGGCTAGCGGGAGGGCGGGAGACCCAGTACTTC.

This sequence joins TRBV4-2 and TRBJ2-1, with 12 bases fitting TRBD2. Germline V gene lookup returns CDR1 LGHNA and CDR2 YNFKEQ. The CDR3 spans 16 residues. The J segment lost 7 bases and the V segment lost 3 bases, leaving 7 bases of the junction unmatched. The CDR3 nucleotides are TGTGCCAGCAGCCAGGAGACTAGCGGGAGAGCGAATGAGCAGTTCTTC. Amino acids: CASSQETSGRANEQFF.

This sequence joins TRBV27 and TRBJ2-7; 8 positions agree with TRBD2. The J segment lost 3 bases and the V segment lost 8 bases, leaving 6 bases of the junction unmatched. Germline V gene data show CDR1 as MNHEY and CDR2 as SMNVEV (reference sequence). The CDR3 is made up of 13 amino acids. The CDR3 DNA is TGTGCCAGCGGCGGGAGGCTTTACTACGAGCAGTACTTC. It is translated as CASGGRLYYEQYF.

The chain recombines TRBV10-3 with TRBJ2-3; TRBD2 matches 8 bases. V gave up 1 base and J gave up 0 bases; unmatched junction bases: 3. Germline assignment: CDR1 ENHRY and CDR2 SYGVKD. CDR3 length equals 16 residues. Written as DNA, the CDR3 is TGTGCCATCAGTGAGTATCAGCGGGGGAGCACAGATACGCAGTATTTT. It translates to CAISEYQRGSTDTQYF.

This clone was counted a few times. This chain joins TRBV7-9 and TRBJ1-2, with D possibly being TRBD1 (5 bases). The CDR3 runs to 11 residues. V gave up 9 bases and J gave up 7 bases, with 12 bases separating them. Germline CDR1 reads SEHNR; CDR2 reads FQNEAQ (reference sequence). CDR3 amino acids: CASEAGVGYTF. CDR3 DNA: TGTGCCAGTGAAGCGGGGGTTGGCTACACCTTC. The full variable domain, completed using reference TRBV7-9 and TRBJ1-2, is DTGVSQNPRHKITKRGQNVTFRCDPISEHNRLYWYRQTLGQGPEFLTYFQNEAQLEKSRLLSDRFSAERPKGSFSTLEIQRTEQGDSAMYLCASEAGVGYTFGSGTRLTVV.

With regard to this clone: Other DNA variants within this sample encode the same CDR3. The chain recombines TRBV4-3 with TRBJ2-7, with TRBD1 matching over 7 bases. V shed 5 bases, J shed 2 bases, and the junction held 3 bases outside the gene matches. Per germline, CDR1 LGHNA and CDR2 YSLEER. CDR3 length equals 13 residues. The CDR3 DNA reads as TGCGCCAGCAGCAGGGACAGAACCTACGAGCAGTACTTC. It translates to CASSRDRTYEQYF.

V is TRBV4-2 and J is TRBJ2-7; tentative D call: TRBD2 (6 bases). The CDR3 is 14 amino acids. V was trimmed by 1 base and J by 2 bases, leaving 9 bases between them. Germline CDR1 is LGHNA and CDR2 is YNFKEQ. CDR3 DNA sequence: TGTGCCAGCAGCCAAGTTGCTAGCGCCTACGAGCAGTACTTC. As protein: CASSQVASAYEQYF.

V and J are TRBV18 and TRBJ2-4; D is unclear. The V and J ends lost 6 bases and 4 bases respectively, with 19 bases between them. Germline CDR1 KGHSH, CDR2 LQKENI. This CDR3 region has 16 residues. The CDR3 here is CASSLEVDPRKNIQYF. The CDR3, as DNA: TGTGCCAGCTCCCTCGAAGTTGACCCCAGGAAAAACATTCAGTACTTC.

This clone was seen only a few times. This specimen includes other DNA sequences encoding the same CDR3. V usage is TRBV7-3 and J usage is TRBJ1-1; D gene unclear. In germline, CDR1 is SGHTA, CDR2 FQGTGA. With 4 bases removed from V and 0 bases from J, the gap between germline ends came to 6 bases. This CDR3 has 13 residues. The CDR3 protein is CASSSRVNTEAFF. CDR3 coding DNA: TGTGCCAGCAGCTCCCGAGTGAACACTGAAGCTTTCTTT.

The chain links TRBV28 to TRBJ1-4, with D possibly TRBD1 on 5 matching bases. This CDR3 comprises 12 residues. V was cut by 8 bases and J by 10 bases, with 14 bases left in between. CDR1 MDHEN and CDR2 SYDVKM come from the germline V gene. The CDR3 DNA reads as TGTGCCAGCGGCCCCCCGGGGGGAAAACTGTTTTTT. Translation: CASGPPGGKLFF.

V and J are TRBV2 and TRBJ2-7; D unresolved. V shed 6 bases and J shed 6 bases, with 15 bases lying between them. This CDR3 spans 13 amino acids. The V gene's germline CDR1 is SNHLY and CDR2 FYNNEI. The CDR3 DNA reads TGTGCCAGCAGGACTGGATTTTCTTTCGAGCAGTACTTC. This encodes CASRTGFSFEQYF. The complete variable domain, with remaining parts taken from reference TRBV2 and TRBJ2-7, reads EPEVTQTPSHQVTQMGQEVILRCVPISNHLYFYWYRQILGQKVEFLVSFYNNEISEKSEIFDDQFSVERPDGSNFTLKIRSTKLEDSAMYFCASRTGFSFEQYFGPGTRLTVT.

The J gene is TRBJ1-6, the V gene TRBV7-8; perhaps TRBD1 as D (5 bases). Germline loops: CDR1 SGHVS, CDR2 FQNEAQ. The CDR3 runs 14 residues. The V gene lost 3 bases and the J gene lost 7 bases, with 10 bases spanning the gap. Written as DNA, the CDR3 is TGTGCCAGCAGCTTTACAGGAGTGAATTCACCCCTCCACTTT. This sequence encodes CASSFTGVNSPLHF.

The genes are TRBV6-4 and TRBJ2-1; 7 nucleotides agree with TRBD2. CDR1 is MRHNA and CDR2 is SNTAGT in the germline V gene. Trimming removed 3 bases from V and 8 bases from J; junction bases left unmatched: 7. The CDR3 has 14 amino acids. The CDR3 bases are TGTGCCAGCAGTGATCGGGGAGGGGCGGATGAGCAGTTCTTC. Its protein is CASSDRGGADEQFF.

The chain combines TRBV6-5 with TRBJ1-2, with TRBD1 matching over 8 bases. Germline loops: CDR1 MNHEY, CDR2 SVGAGI. After removal of 6 bases from V and 2 bases from J, the junction contained 2 bases not matched to a gene. The CDR3 spans 13 residues. The CDR3 sequence: CASRQGGNYGYTF. CDR3 nucleotide sequence: TGTGCCAGCAGACAGGGGGGAAACTATGGCTACACCTTC.

The chain uses TRBV6-5 and TRBJ1-1; 8 bases are a match to TRBD1. The germline V gene has CDR1 MNHEY and CDR2 SVGAGI. CDR3 length: 14 amino acids. V lost 6 bases to trimming and J lost 4 bases; unmatched junction nucleotides: 7. CDR3 loop: CASRGQGRTTEAFF. The DNA for the CDR3 is TGTGCCAGCAGAGGACAGGGTCGGACCACTGAAGCTTTCTTT.

This clone was found once. The chain couples TRBV10-2 to TRBJ1-2; D is unresolved. CDR1 and CDR2 (germline): WSHSY, SAAADI. The CDR3 consists of 15 residues. Trimming cost V 2 bases and J 6 bases, with 16 bases left between them. The CDR3 nucleotides read TGCGCCAGCAGTGAGAGGAGCGTAGGTTCGGATGGCTACACCTTC. Amino acid sequence: CASSERSVGSDGYTF.

On this clone: Other nucleotide sequences from this sample produce the same CDR3. The J gene is TRBJ1-3, the V gene TRBV28; D ambiguous. Trimming took 2 bases from V and 0 from J, leaving 8 bases between them. The germline V gene has CDR1 MDHEN and CDR2 SYDVKM. The CDR3 totals 15 residues. This CDR3 reads CASSLVAASGNTIYF. The CDR3 bases are TGTGCCAGCAGTTTAGTCGCAGCCTCTGGAAACACCATATATTTT. The entire variable domain, with the rest obtained from reference TRBV28 and TRBJ1-3, is as follows: DVKVTQSSRYLVKRTGEKVFLECVQDMDHENMFWYRQDPGLGLRLIYFSYDVKMKEKGDIPEGYSVSREKKERFSLILESASTNQTSMYLCASSLVAASGNTIYFGEGSWLTVV.

The rearrangement joins TRBV28 to TRBJ2-7; possibly TRBD1 for D (5 bases). Germline CDR1 MDHEN, CDR2 SYDVKM. The CDR3 runs to 10 residues. V was clipped by 10 bases and J by 11 bases, with 15 bases between them. The CDR3 spells CATSFGAEYF. Written as DNA, the CDR3 is TGTGCCACATCCTTTGGGGCAGAGTACTTC.

Of note for this clone: Other DNA sequences from this sample encode an identical CDR3 as well. This rearrangement joins TRBV6-5 to TRBJ1-5; 9 bases fit TRBD1. The CDR3 runs to 13 residues. V trimming: 5 bases; J trimming: 4 bases; junction bases outside the gene matches: 0. The germline V gene has CDR1 MNHEY and CDR2 SVGAGI. The CDR3 loop is CASSGTGNQPQHF. The CDR3 bases are TGTGCCAGCAGTGGGACAGGGAATCAGCCCCAGCATTTT.

This clone was observed once. The genes are TRBV2 and TRBJ1-2; no clear D gene. Between the trimmed V and J ends, which lost 2 bases and 2 bases, there was a span of 9 bases. CDR3 length equals 14 residues. In germline, CDR1 is SNHLY, CDR2 FYNNEI. CDR3 bases: TGTGCCAGCAGTGAACAGCGGATGAACTATGGCTACACCTTC. Translated: CASSEQRMNYGYTF.

J is TRBJ2-5 and V is TRBV7-9, with D unclear. This CDR3 region has 14 residues. Trimming cost V 3 bases and J 5 bases, with 13 bases left between them. The germline V gene has CDR1 SEHNR and CDR2 FQNEAQ (reference sequence). In nucleotides, the CDR3 is TGTGCCAGCAGCTTCGTTGGGGTGAGCGAGACCCAGTACTTC. It yields the protein CASSFVGVSETQYF.